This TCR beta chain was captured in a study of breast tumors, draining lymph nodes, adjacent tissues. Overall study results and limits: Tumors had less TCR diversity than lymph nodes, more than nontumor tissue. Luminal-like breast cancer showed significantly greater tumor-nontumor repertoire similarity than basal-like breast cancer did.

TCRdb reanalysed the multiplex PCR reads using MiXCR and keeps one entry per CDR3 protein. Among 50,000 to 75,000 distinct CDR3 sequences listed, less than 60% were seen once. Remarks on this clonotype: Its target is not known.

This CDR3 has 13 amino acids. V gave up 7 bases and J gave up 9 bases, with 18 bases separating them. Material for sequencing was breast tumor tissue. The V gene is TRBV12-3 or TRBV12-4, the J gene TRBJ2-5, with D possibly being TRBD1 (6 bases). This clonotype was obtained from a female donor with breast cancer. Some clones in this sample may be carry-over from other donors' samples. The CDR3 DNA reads TGTGCCAGCACCCTCCAGGGGAGTCAGCCCCAGTACTTC. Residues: CASTLQGSQPQYF.